The 25 T cell receptor beta chains in this list originate from one sample, sequenced in a study of human CD4 T cells and Enterobacteriaceae. All CD4+ cells other than CD45RA+CCR7+CD95- naive cells were sorted as memory, over 95% pure. Assay: immunoSEQ multiplex PCR; the TCRdb copy retains only in-frame clones and omits some. Among 25,000 to 35,000 clones, roughly four fifths were seen once, and the ten largest hold 1.7%. Input material: memory CD4+ T cells from blood. These TCRs come from a human donor in good health.

This clone was detected once. In DNA form, the CDR3 reads TGTGCCAGCAGATCCGGGCAGGGGGACACTGAAGCTTTCTTT. Translated: CASRSGQGDTEAFF. The chain is built from TRBV6-5 and TRBJ1-1; 7 positions match TRBD1. Germline CDR1 MNHEY, CDR2 SVGAGI. The CDR3 runs to 14 residues. J lost 3 bases, V lost 6 bases, and 7 bases had no gene match.

The chain joins TRBV5-6 to TRBJ2-7; D unclear. Germline V gene data show CDR1 as SGHDT and CDR2 as YYEEEE. The CDR3 has 15 amino acids. The germline V and J ends were trimmed by 4 bases and 1 base, with 15 bases remaining between them. DNA for the CDR3: TGTGCCAGCAGCCCCGTACAGCCCAATTCCTACGAGCAGTACTTC. This gives the protein CASSPVQPNSYEQYF.

V gene TRBV5-1 combines with J gene TRBJ2-7; TRBD2 matches 14 bases. V dropped 6 bases and J dropped 6; count of bases not matched to a gene: 14. The germline CDR1 and CDR2 sequences are SGHRS and YFSETQ. The CDR3 length is 17 residues. CDR3 residues: CASTQTPGTSGSGEQYF. Here the CDR3 DNA reads TGCGCCAGCACCCAAACCCCCGGGACTAGCGGGAGTGGCGAGCAGTACTTC.

This clone was counted a single time. This chain joins TRBV28 and TRBJ2-7; D is unclear. Germline V gene data show CDR1 as MDHEN and CDR2 as SYDVKM. Trimming took 2 bases from V and 5 from J, leaving 7 bases between them. This CDR3 contains 12 residues. The CDR3 here is CASSLERHEQYF. The CDR3 DNA is TGTGCCAGCAGTTTAGAGAGGCACGAGCAGTACTTC.

This clone was counted a single time. V and J are TRBV7-2 and TRBJ2-5; 8 nucleotides agree with TRBD2. V lost 1 base, J lost 5 bases, and 6 bases stayed unmatched. Per germline, CDR1 SGHTA and CDR2 FQGNSA. The CDR3 is 15 amino acids. The CDR3 protein is CASSLVAGGRETQYF. The CDR3 coding sequence is TGTGCCAGCAGCTTAGTGGCGGGAGGCCGGGAGACCCAGTACTTC.

V gene TRBV5-1 combines with J gene TRBJ2-7, with 7 bases that match TRBD1. The V segment lost 3 bases and the J segment 2 bases; nucleotides outside the gene matches: 8. CDR3 length equals 15 residues. Germline V lookup: CDR1 SGHRS, CDR2 YFSETQ. CDR3 region: CASSYDPGQPYEQYF. CDR3 DNA sequence: TGCGCCAGCAGCTACGACCCGGGACAGCCCTACGAGCAGTACTTC.

The chain joins TRBV30 to TRBJ2-2, with 11 bases fitting TRBD2. The CDR3 extends over 15 amino acids. V lost 4 bases to trimming and J lost 6 bases; unmatched junction nucleotides: 7. Germline CDR1 reads GTSNPN; CDR2 reads SVGIG (reference sequence). CDR3 sequence (DNA): TGTGCCTGGACCTTACTAGCGGGAGAGGCCGGGGAGCTGTTTTTT. Its translation is CAWTLLAGEAGELFF.

The DNA for the CDR3 is TGTGCCAGCACCCGCGACAGCTATGGCTACACCTTC. Encoded protein: CASTRDSYGYTF. V and J are TRBV28 and TRBJ1-2; D is possibly TRBD1 (5 bases). CDR3 length: 12 amino acids. Germline loops: CDR1 MDHEN, CDR2 SYDVKM. V was trimmed by 7 bases and J by 4 bases, leaving 10 bases between them.

This sequence joins TRBV28 and TRBJ1-1; D is unclear. The CDR3 is 15 residues long. Germline assignment: CDR1 MDHEN and CDR2 SYDVKM. V gave up 5 bases and J gave up 5 bases, with 18 bases separating them. DNA of the CDR3: TGTGCCAGCAGTGGCTTAGTAGCGGGCGGGACTGAAGCTTTCTTT. It codes for CASSGLVAGGTEAFF.

This rearrangement joins TRBV28 to TRBJ2-3; the match to TRBD1 covers 10 bases. Germline loops: CDR1 MDHEN, CDR2 SYDVKM. J lost 6 bases, V lost 3 bases, and 6 bases had no gene match. CDR3 length: 15 amino acids. Written as DNA, the CDR3 is TGTGCCAGCAGTTTCCAGACAGGGGGCAGGGATACGCAGTATTTT. This encodes CASSFQTGGRDTQYF.

V usage is TRBV19 and J usage is TRBJ2-7; tentatively, D is TRBD1 (6 bases). Germline V gives CDR1 LNHDA, CDR2 SQIVND (reference sequence). The CDR3 is 14 residues long. V lost 4 bases, J lost 2 bases, and 12 bases lay in between. As DNA, the CDR3 is TGTGCCAGTAGTACCCAGGGACACCCCTACGAGCAGTACTTC. Protein: CASSTQGHPYEQYF.

The chain carries TRBV5-1 and TRBJ2-7, with 9 bases that match TRBD2. V was pared by 5 bases and J by 2 bases, with 8 bases of the junction left unmatched. Germline lookup yields CDR1 SGHRS and CDR2 YFSETQ. The CDR3 runs to 15 residues. The CDR3 bases are TGCGCCAGCAGGCGGATAGCGGGAGATACCTACGAGCAGTACTTC. This gives the protein CASRRIAGDTYEQYF.

The chain is built from TRBV18 and TRBJ2-2; weak D call: TRBD2 (5 bases). V was cut by 5 bases and J by 6 bases, with 16 bases left in between. In germline, CDR1 is KGHSH, CDR2 LQKENI. The CDR3 sequence is 15 residues long. CDR3 in DNA: TGTGCCAGCTCATCGACCGTGAGAGGGCCCGGGGAGCTGTTTTTT. The encoded protein is CASSSTVRGPGELFF.

This clone was counted once. J is TRBJ2-4 and V is TRBV10-1; 14 bases map to TRBD2. This CDR3 region has 17 residues. Germline CDR1 WNHNN, CDR2 SYGVQD (reference sequence). V trimming: 6 bases; J trimming: 1 base; junction bases outside the gene matches: 5. In DNA form, the CDR3 reads TGCGCCAGCAGGGGGACTAGCGGGAGTTGGGCCAAAAACATTCAGTACTTC. Amino acid sequence: CASRGTSGSWAKNIQYF.

The gene calls are TRBV27 and TRBJ2-5, with 8 positions matching TRBD2. This CDR3 region has 14 residues. V lost 7 bases and J lost 4; bases outside the gene matches: 8. In germline, CDR1 is MNHEY, CDR2 SMNVEV (reference sequence). CDR3 sequence reads: CASNPIGGGETQYF. CDR3 nucleotides: TGTGCCAGCAACCCCATCGGGGGGGGAGAGACCCAGTACTTC.

The V and J genes are TRBV9 and TRBJ2-7; maybe TRBD1 (5 bases). The length of the CDR3 is 14 residues. The V end was cut by 0 bases, the J end by 4 bases, with 11 bases between. The germline gives CDR1 SGDLS, CDR2 YYNGEE. CDR3 in DNA: TGTGCCAGCAGCGTAGGGCAGGGAACTTACGAGCAGTACTTC. It specifies CASSVGQGTYEQYF. Filled out from reference TRBV9 and TRBJ2-7, the complete variable domain reads DSGVTQTPKHLITATGQRVTLRCSPRSGDLSVYWYQQSLDQGLQFLIQYYNGEERAKGNILERFSAQQFPDLHSELNLSSLELGDSALYFCASSVGQGTYEQYFGPGTRLTVT.

The chain couples TRBV11-2 to TRBJ2-1; 13 bases align to TRBD2. The V gene end was trimmed by 1 base and the J gene end by 8 bases; junction bases not matched to a gene: 14. The CDR3 length is 19 residues. Germline CDR1 is SGHAT and CDR2 is FQNNGV. The CDR3 region is CASSLARLGTSGVRDEQFF. The CDR3 coding sequence is TGTGCCAGCAGCTTAGCCCGACTTGGGACTAGCGGGGTTAGGGATGAGCAGTTCTTC.

This clone was recorded only once. As DNA, the CDR3 is TGTGCCAGCAGTCAACACAGGGGTTACGGAAACACCATATATTTT. Its protein product is CASSQHRGYGNTIYF. The V and J genes are TRBV6-1 and TRBJ1-3; 7 bases match TRBD1. The CDR3 runs to 15 residues. The J segment lost 4 bases and the V segment lost 5 bases, leaving 8 bases of the junction unmatched. Germline V lookup: CDR1 MNHNS, CDR2 SASEGT.

This clone has just a few counts. J is TRBJ1-4 and V is TRBV19; 9 positions agree with TRBD1. Germline-derived CDR1 and CDR2 are LNHDA and SQIVND (reference sequence). With 6 bases clipped from V and 8 bases from J, the junction kept 10 bases outside the gene matches. The CDR3 has 15 amino acids. The CDR3 sequence is CASSDRDRVREKLFF. CDR3 nucleotide sequence: TGTGCCAGTAGCGACCGGGACAGGGTACGCGAAAAACTGTTTTTT.

The genes are TRBV5-5 and TRBJ2-1; D ambiguous. V was pared by 4 bases and J by 8 bases, with 13 bases between. The CDR3 has 13 residues. CDR1 is SGHKS and CDR2 is YYEKEE in the germline V gene (reference sequence). CDR3 loop: CASSPITFHEQFF. For the CDR3, the DNA is TGTGCCAGCAGCCCTATTACCTTCCATGAGCAGTTCTTC.

V and J are TRBV2 and TRBJ1-4; 7 nucleotides agree with TRBD1. The germline V gene encodes CDR1 SNHLY and CDR2 FYNNEI. Trimming took 10 bases from V and 8 from J; bases not matched to a gene: 16. CDR3 length: 15 amino acids. The DNA of the CDR3 is TGTGCCACTGTGCGGACCGGACAGGAAAGGGAAAAACTGTTTTTT. Amino acid sequence: CATVRTGQEREKLFF. The full variable domain, with the rest looked up from reference TRBV2 and TRBJ1-4, is EPEVTQTPSHQVTQMGQEVILRCVPISNHLYFYWYRQILGQKVEFLVSFYNNEISEKSEIFDDQFSVERPDGSNFTLKIRSTKLEDSAMYFCATVRTGQEREKLFFGSGTQLSVL.

The J gene is TRBJ1-5, the V gene TRBV28; D not resolved. Germline V CDR1 and CDR2: MDHEN, SYDVKM. V was trimmed by 4 bases and J by 7 bases, leaving 14 bases between them. The CDR3 loop spans 14 amino acids. This CDR3 reads CASSSTGHRQPQHF. The DNA of the CDR3 is TGTGCCAGCAGTTCCACGGGTCACCGACAGCCCCAGCATTTT.

V is TRBV2 and J is TRBJ1-2, with 7 bases lining up with TRBD1. Unmatched junction bases numbered 9, after V lost 4 bases and J lost 4 bases. CDR3 size: 15 residues. Germline V gives CDR1 SNHLY, CDR2 FYNNEI. The CDR3 coding sequence is TGTGCCAGCAGTGCCTCAGGGGGTGGATTCTATGGCTACACCTTC. Translation gives CASSASGGGFYGYTF.

Only a few counts were recorded for this clone. The chain combines TRBV28 with TRBJ1-3; no clear D. Per the germline V gene, CDR1 is MDHEN and CDR2 is SYDVKM. V lost 7 bases and J 2 bases, leaving 12 bases between the germline ends. This CDR3 has 14 amino acids. In nucleotides, the CDR3 is TGTGCCAGCACTATTTGGGCAGCTGGAAACACCATATATTTT. Amino acid sequence: CASTIWAAGNTIYF.

This chain joins TRBV5-1 and TRBJ2-3; TRBD1 agrees at 7 bases. The V gene's germline CDR1 is SGHRS and CDR2 YFSETQ. V dropped 4 bases and J dropped 1; count of bases not matched to a gene: 9. The CDR3 extends over 16 amino acids. The CDR3 nucleotides read TGCGCCAGCAGCCTCAGACAGGGTAGGGGCACAGATACGCAGTATTTT. Translating it yields CASSLRQGRGTDTQYF.